The entry that follows covers one T cell receptor beta chain sequence. What it binds is not known. The sample is drawn from a study of beta chain features in type 1 diabetes. Findings and caveats of the study: A greater similarity of naive, central memory and Treg TCRB repertoires was seen among patients than among healthy donors. There were fewer insertions and more deletions at the VDJ junctions of type 1 diabetes patients.

The investigators reverse transcribed all of the isolated RNA, so they sequenced expressed TCRB transcripts. Sequenced naive, central memory and regulatory T cell samples produced an average of around 3.8 million reads. Data came from immunoSEQ multiplex PCR; TCRdb stores just in-frame clones and leaves some out. This table holds 450,000 to 600,000 clones, around 28% found once. The V end lost 1 base, the J end lost 9 bases, and 10 bases lay between the germline ends. The CDR3 spans 13 residues. Germline CDR1 and CDR2: LNHDA and SQIVND (reference sequence). This clonotype originated in a young man in good health. The sequencing sample was made of naive CD4+ T cells from blood. The rearrangement uses TRBV19 and TRBJ2-1; no firm D call. The CDR3 DNA is TGTGCCAGTAGTATAGCTGATTTGGTTGAGCAGTTCTTC. Amino acid sequence: CASSIADLVEQFF.